These T cell receptor beta chains were read from a single sample in a study of blood T cell repertoires in COVID-19. Repertoires were generated with immunoSEQ multiplex PCR, while TCRdb's copy carries only in-frame clones and drops some. In the table there are about 180,000 clones, 75% to 90% of which are singletons. The specimen was peripheral blood. The origin of the receptors is a woman aged 70 to 79 with COVID-19, enrolled during active disease. The CDR3 runs from the conserved cysteine through the conserved F or W. Fields, in order: D gene, CDR3 length, clone size, V gene, J gene, CDR3 protein, CDR3 DNA. A D gene is named only where the DNA matches it firmly. The size of a clone is reported for some rows only, either as once, few or many, or as a class for expanded clones.

d_call: -
cdr3_length: 16
clone_size: few
v_call: TRBV4-3
j_call: TRBJ2-1
cdr3_aa: CASSRGASAYYNEQFF
cdr3_nt: TGCGCCAGCAGCCGAGGGGCTAGCGCATACTACAATGAGCAGTTCTTC

d_call: TRBD2
cdr3_length: 14
clone_size: -
v_call: TRBV28
j_call: TRBJ2-7
cdr3_aa: CARRLAGASYEQYF
cdr3_nt: TGTGCCAGAAGACTAGCGGGAGCCTCCTACGAGCAGTACTTC

d_call: -
cdr3_length: 11
clone_size: once
v_call: TRBV30
j_call: TRBJ2-1
cdr3_aa: CAWALRDEQFF
cdr3_nt: TGTGCCTGGGCCCTCAGGGATGAGCAGTTCTTC

d_call: -
cdr3_length: 18
clone_size: -
v_call: TRBV3-1/TRBV3-2
j_call: TRBJ1-1
cdr3_aa: CASTLLRRPLRFDTEAFF
cdr3_nt: TGTGCCAGCACCCTTTTACGGCGGCCGTTGCGTTTTGACACTGAAGCTTTCTTT

d_call: TRBD2
cdr3_length: 14
clone_size: -
v_call: TRBV5-1
j_call: TRBJ2-7
cdr3_aa: CASSSRLAGDEQYF
cdr3_nt: TGCGCCAGCAGCTCCCGACTAGCGGGCGACGAGCAGTACTTC

d_call: -
cdr3_length: 17
clone_size: -
v_call: TRBV9
j_call: TRBJ2-3
cdr3_aa: CASSALAGGGITDTQYF
cdr3_nt: TGTGCCAGCAGCGCCCTGGCAGGCGGGGGCATAACAGATACGCAGTATTTT

d_call: TRBD2
cdr3_length: 15
clone_size: -
v_call: TRBV7-9
j_call: TRBJ2-5
cdr3_aa: CASSFRLAGGETQYF
cdr3_nt: TGTGCCAGCAGCTTCCGGCTAGCGGGAGGAGAGACCCAGTACTTC

d_call: TRBD1
cdr3_length: 19
clone_size: -
v_call: TRBV30
j_call: TRBJ1-4
cdr3_aa: CAWSPRDRGRPVPNEKLFF
cdr3_nt: TGTGCCTGGAGTCCCCGGGACAGGGGGCGCCCGGTCCCTAATGAAAAACTGTTTTTT

d_call: -
cdr3_length: 14
clone_size: -
v_call: TRBV19
j_call: TRBJ2-1
cdr3_aa: CASRTIVWSNEQFF
cdr3_nt: TGTGCCAGTAGGACTATTGTGTGGAGCAATGAGCAGTTCTTC

d_call: TRBD1
cdr3_length: 15
clone_size: -
v_call: TRBV28
j_call: TRBJ2-7
cdr3_aa: CASSSQTGFIREQYF
cdr3_nt: TGTGCCAGCAGTTCTCAGACAGGGTTCATCCGCGAGCAGTACTTC

d_call: TRBD1
cdr3_length: 15
clone_size: -
v_call: TRBV2
j_call: TRBJ1-2
cdr3_aa: CASSEEEGAPYGYTF
cdr3_nt: TGTGCCAGCAGTGAAGAGGAGGGGGCGCCCTATGGCTACACCTTC

d_call: TRBD2
cdr3_length: 17
clone_size: -
v_call: TRBV11-3
j_call: TRBJ2-1
cdr3_aa: CASSPGTSGLQGDEQFF
cdr3_nt: TGTGCCAGCAGCCCGGGGACTAGCGGTCTTCAGGGCGATGAGCAGTTCTTC

d_call: -
cdr3_length: 14
clone_size: -
v_call: TRBV2
j_call: TRBJ1-2
cdr3_aa: CASRGTGNRYGYTF
cdr3_nt: TGTGCCAGCAGGGGAACAGGGAACCGCTATGGCTACACCTTC

d_call: TRBD1
cdr3_length: 15
clone_size: -
v_call: TRBV7-9
j_call: TRBJ1-4
cdr3_aa: CASSLDRAPNEKLFF
cdr3_nt: TGTGCCAGCAGCTTGGACAGGGCCCCTAATGAAAAACTGTTTTTT

d_call: -
cdr3_length: 14
clone_size: -
v_call: TRBV28
j_call: TRBJ1-2
cdr3_aa: CASSLIAANYGYTF
cdr3_nt: TGTGCCAGCAGTTTAATAGCGGCGAACTATGGCTACACCTTC

d_call: TRBD2
cdr3_length: 16
clone_size: once
v_call: TRBV7-8
j_call: TRBJ2-3
cdr3_aa: CASSRGGGRTGDTQYF
cdr3_nt: TGTGCCAGCAGCCGAGGTGGCGGGAGGACGGGAGATACGCAGTATTTT

d_call: TRBD1
cdr3_length: 17
clone_size: -
v_call: TRBV24-1
j_call: TRBJ2-2
cdr3_aa: CATSEPNARGLAGELFF
cdr3_nt: TGTGCCACCAGTGAACCTAATGCTAGGGGGCTTGCGGGGGAGCTGTTTTTT

d_call: TRBD1
cdr3_length: 15
clone_size: -
v_call: TRBV27
j_call: TRBJ2-6
cdr3_aa: CASRPGGAGANVLTF
cdr3_nt: TGTGCCAGCAGACCAGGGGGCGCTGGGGCCAACGTCCTGACTTTC

d_call: TRBD2
cdr3_length: 14
clone_size: -
v_call: TRBV7-2
j_call: TRBJ2-5
cdr3_aa: CASSFLADGETQYF
cdr3_nt: TGTGCCAGCAGTTTCCTAGCGGATGGGGAGACCCAGTACTTC

d_call: TRBD1
cdr3_length: 15
clone_size: -
v_call: TRBV19
j_call: TRBJ2-7
cdr3_aa: CASSTLTGRINEQYF
cdr3_nt: TGTGCCAGTAGTACATTGACAGGGCGTATAAACGAGCAGTACTTC

d_call: TRBD1
cdr3_length: 16
clone_size: -
v_call: TRBV2
j_call: TRBJ1-4
cdr3_aa: CASSGRGPALNEKLFF
cdr3_nt: TGTGCCAGCAGTGGAAGGGGGCCCGCCCTTAATGAAAAACTGTTTTTT

d_call: -
cdr3_length: 14
clone_size: -
v_call: TRBV28
j_call: TRBJ2-7
cdr3_aa: CASSQPERAYEQYF
cdr3_nt: TGTGCCAGCAGCCAACCAGAGAGGGCCTACGAGCAGTACTTC

d_call: -
cdr3_length: 12
clone_size: once
v_call: TRBV28
j_call: TRBJ2-7
cdr3_aa: CASNEGPYEQYF
cdr3_nt: TGTGCCAGCAACGAGGGCCCCTACGAGCAGTACTTC

d_call: -
cdr3_length: 15
clone_size: -
v_call: TRBV15
j_call: TRBJ2-7
cdr3_aa: CATSRGTQGIREQYF
cdr3_nt: TGTGCCACCAGCAGAGGAACGCAGGGGATTAGGGAGCAGTACTTC

d_call: TRBD2
cdr3_length: 14
clone_size: -
v_call: TRBV6-5
j_call: TRBJ2-7
cdr3_aa: CASSIERERYEQYF
cdr3_nt: TGTGCCAGCAGTATCGAGCGGGAGAGATACGAGCAGTACTTC